The sample holds one count of the clone carrying this T cell receptor beta chain. This specimen comes from a study of T cell changes during pregnancy in multiple sclerosis. Germline CDR1 and CDR2: SGHTA and FQGNSA. V dropped 5 bases and J dropped 2 bases, with 10 bases sitting between them. CDR3 length: 14 amino acids. Repertoires were generated with immunoSEQ multiplex PCR, while TCRdb's copy carries only in-frame clones and drops some. The sample has under 110,000 clones; 91% are singletons. The sequence was obtained from a female donor with multiple sclerosis, enrolled in a pregnancy study. Sample: peripheral blood, taken in the second trimester of pregnancy. The chain recombines TRBV7-2 with TRBJ1-3; D possibly corresponds to TRBD1 (5 bases). The CDR3 is CASSADSPGNTIYF. CDR3 in DNA: TGTGCCAGCAGCGCCGACAGCCCTGGAAACACCATATATTTT.